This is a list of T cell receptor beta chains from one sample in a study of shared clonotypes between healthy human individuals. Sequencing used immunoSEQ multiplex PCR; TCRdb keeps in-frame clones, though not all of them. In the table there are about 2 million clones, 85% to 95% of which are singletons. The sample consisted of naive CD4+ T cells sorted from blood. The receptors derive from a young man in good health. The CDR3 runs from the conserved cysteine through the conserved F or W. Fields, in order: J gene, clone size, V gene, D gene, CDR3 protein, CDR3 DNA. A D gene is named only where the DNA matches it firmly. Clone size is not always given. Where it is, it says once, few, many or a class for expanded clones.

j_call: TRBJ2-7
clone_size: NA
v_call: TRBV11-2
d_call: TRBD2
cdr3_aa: CASSLEAGAYEQYF
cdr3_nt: TGTGCCAGCAGCTTAGAAGCGGGGGCCTACGAGCAGTACTTC

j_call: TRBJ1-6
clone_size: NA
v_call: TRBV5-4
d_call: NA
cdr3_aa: CASRTGIEDSPLHF
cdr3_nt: TGTGCCAGCAGGACCGGGATAGAAGATTCACCCCTCCACTTT

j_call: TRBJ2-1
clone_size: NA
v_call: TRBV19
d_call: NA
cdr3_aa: CASSRADLFYNEQFF
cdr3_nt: TGTGCCAGTAGTCGTGCCGACCTTTTCTACAATGAGCAGTTCTTC

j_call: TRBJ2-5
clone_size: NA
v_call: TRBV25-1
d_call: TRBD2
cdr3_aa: CASSGSGAQETQYF
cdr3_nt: TGTGCCAGCAGTGGTAGCGGGGCTCAAGAGACCCAGTACTTC

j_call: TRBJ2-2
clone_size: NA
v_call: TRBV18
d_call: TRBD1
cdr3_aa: CASSPRTGGDTGELFF
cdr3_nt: TGTGCCAGCTCACCCCGGACAGGGGGCGACACCGGGGAGCTGTTTTTT

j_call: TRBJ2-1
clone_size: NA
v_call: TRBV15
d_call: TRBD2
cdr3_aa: CATSRTLAGAYNEQFF
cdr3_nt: TGTGCCACCAGCAGAACCCTAGCGGGAGCGTACAATGAGCAGTTCTTC

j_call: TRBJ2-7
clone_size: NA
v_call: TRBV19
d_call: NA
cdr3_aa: CASSMRAGLVYEQYF
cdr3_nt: TGTGCCAGTAGTATGAGGGCAGGCCTGGTCTACGAGCAGTACTTC

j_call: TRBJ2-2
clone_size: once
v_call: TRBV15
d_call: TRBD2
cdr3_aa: CATSSGGTSIKGELFF
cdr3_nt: TGTGCCACCAGCAGCGGAGGGACTAGCATAAAGGGGGAGCTGTTTTTT

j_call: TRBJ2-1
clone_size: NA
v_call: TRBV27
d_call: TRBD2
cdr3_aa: CASSIAGALYNEQFF
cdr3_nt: TGTGCCAGCAGCATAGCGGGGGCCCTCTACAATGAGCAGTTCTTC

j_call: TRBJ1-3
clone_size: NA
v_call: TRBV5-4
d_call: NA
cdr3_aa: CASSLDQGSGNTIYF
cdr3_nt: TGTGCCAGCAGCTTGGATCAGGGCTCTGGAAACACCATATATTTT

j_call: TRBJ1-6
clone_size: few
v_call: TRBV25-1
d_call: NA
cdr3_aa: CASSAGRAWRGSPLHF
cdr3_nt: TGTGCCAGCAGTGCGGGCAGGGCATGGAGGGGTTCACCCCTCCACTTT

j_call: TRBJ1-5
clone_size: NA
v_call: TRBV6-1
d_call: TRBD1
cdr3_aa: CASSGRTGNNQPQHF
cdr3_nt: TGTGCCAGCAGTGGTAGGACAGGTAACAATCAGCCCCAGCATTTT

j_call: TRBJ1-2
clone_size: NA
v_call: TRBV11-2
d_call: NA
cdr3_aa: CASSPRLPNYGYTF
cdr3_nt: TGTGCCAGCAGCCCGCGGCTTCCTAACTATGGCTACACCTTC

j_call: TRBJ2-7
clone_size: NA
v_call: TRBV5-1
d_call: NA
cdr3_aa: CASSSSYEQYF
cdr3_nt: TGCGCCAGCAGCTCAAGTTACGAGCAGTACTTC

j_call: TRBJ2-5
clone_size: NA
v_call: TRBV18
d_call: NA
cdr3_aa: CASSPGQETQYF
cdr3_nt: TGTGCCAGCTCACCCGGGCAAGAGACCCAGTACTTC

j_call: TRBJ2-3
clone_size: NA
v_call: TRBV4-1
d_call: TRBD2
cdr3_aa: CASSSGVRTSGTDTQYF
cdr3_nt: TGCGCCAGCAGCTCCGGGGTAAGGACTAGCGGCACAGATACGCAGTATTTT

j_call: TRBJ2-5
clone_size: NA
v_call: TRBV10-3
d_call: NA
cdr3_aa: CATRREQETQYF
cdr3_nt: TGTGCCACCCGAAGGGAACAAGAGACCCAGTACTTC

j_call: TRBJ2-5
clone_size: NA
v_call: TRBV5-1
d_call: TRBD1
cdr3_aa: CASSSGQGDQETQYF
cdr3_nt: TGCGCCAGCAGCTCAGGACAGGGGGACCAAGAGACCCAGTACTTC

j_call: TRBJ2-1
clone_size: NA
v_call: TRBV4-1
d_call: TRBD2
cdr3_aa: CASSRTSGEYNEQFF
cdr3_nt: TGCGCCAGCAGCCGGACTAGCGGAGAGTACAATGAGCAGTTCTTC

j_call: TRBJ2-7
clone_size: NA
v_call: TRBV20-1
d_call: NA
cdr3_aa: CSALFYEQYF
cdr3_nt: TGCAGTGCCCTATTCTACGAGCAGTACTTC

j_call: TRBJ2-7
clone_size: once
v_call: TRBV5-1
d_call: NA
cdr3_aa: CASSLGQGGSEQYF
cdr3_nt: TGCGCCAGCAGCTTGGGCCAGGGGGGATCCGAGCAGTACTTC

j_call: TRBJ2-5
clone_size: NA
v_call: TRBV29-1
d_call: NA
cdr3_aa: CSVTSRPPLETQYF
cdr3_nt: TGCAGCGTGACCTCCCGCCCCCCCTTGGAGACCCAGTACTTC

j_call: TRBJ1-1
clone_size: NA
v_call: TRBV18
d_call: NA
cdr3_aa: CASSPMIAGQNGLAFF
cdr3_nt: TGTGCCAGCTCACCCATGATCGCAGGGCAGAACGGATTAGCTTTCTTT

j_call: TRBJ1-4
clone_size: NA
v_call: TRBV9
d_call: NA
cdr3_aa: CASSRSNEKLFF
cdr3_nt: TGTGCCAGCAGCCGGTCTAATGAAAAACTGTTTTTT

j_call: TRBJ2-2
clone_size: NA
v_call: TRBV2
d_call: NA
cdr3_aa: CASSEDISGELFF
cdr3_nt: TGTGCCAGCAGTGAGGACATCTCCGGGGAGCTGTTTTTT

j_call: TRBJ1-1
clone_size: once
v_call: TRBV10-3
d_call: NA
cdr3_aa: CAISEWGAEAFF
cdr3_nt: TGTGCCATCAGTGAGTGGGGCGCTGAAGCTTTCTTT

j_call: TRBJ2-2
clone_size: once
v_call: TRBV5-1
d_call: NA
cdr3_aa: CASSGRGGTGELFF
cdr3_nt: TGCGCCAGCAGCGGCAGGGGAGGAACCGGGGAGCTGTTTTTT

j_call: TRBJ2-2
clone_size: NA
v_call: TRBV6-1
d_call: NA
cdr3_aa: CASSERGRHTGELFF
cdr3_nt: TGTGCCAGCAGTGAACGAGGGCGTCATACCGGGGAGCTGTTTTTT

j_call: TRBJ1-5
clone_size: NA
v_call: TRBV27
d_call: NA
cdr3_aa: CASSLYAESNQPQHF
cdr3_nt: TGTGCCAGCAGTCTATATGCCGAGAGCAATCAGCCCCAGCATTTT

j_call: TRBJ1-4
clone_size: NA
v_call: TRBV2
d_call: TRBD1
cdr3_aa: CASSGVTGGAGEKLFF
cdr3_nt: TGTGCCAGCAGTGGGGTAACAGGGGGCGCGGGGGAAAAACTGTTTTTT

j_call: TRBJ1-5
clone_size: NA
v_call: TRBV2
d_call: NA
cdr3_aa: CASSEDQPQHF
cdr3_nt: TGTGCCAGCAGTGAAGATCAGCCCCAGCATTTT

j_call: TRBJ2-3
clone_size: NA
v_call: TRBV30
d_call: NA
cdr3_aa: CATGRADTQYF
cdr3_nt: TGTGCCACGGGAAGGGCAGATACGCAGTATTTT

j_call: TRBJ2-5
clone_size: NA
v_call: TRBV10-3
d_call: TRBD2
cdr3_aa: CAISEAGGGETQYF
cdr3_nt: TGTGCCATCAGCGAGGCGGGAGGCGGAGAGACCCAGTACTTC

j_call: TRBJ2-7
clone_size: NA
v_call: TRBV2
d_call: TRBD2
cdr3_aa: CASSRERLATFYEQYF
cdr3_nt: TGTGCCAGCAGCCGAGAGCGACTAGCGACATTTTACGAGCAGTACTTC

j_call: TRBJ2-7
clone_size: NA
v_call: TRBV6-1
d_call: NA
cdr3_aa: CASSEGQGKYEQYF
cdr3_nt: TGTGCCAGCAGTGAGGGGCAGGGGAAGTACGAGCAGTACTTC

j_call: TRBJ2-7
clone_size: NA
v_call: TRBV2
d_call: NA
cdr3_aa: CASARDGLQYF
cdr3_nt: TGTGCCAGCGCTAGGGACGGGCTCCAGTACTTC

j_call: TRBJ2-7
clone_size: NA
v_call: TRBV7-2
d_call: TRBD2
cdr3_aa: CAISLAGVAEQYF
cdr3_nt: TGTGCCATATCCCTAGCGGGAGTAGCGGAGCAGTACTTC

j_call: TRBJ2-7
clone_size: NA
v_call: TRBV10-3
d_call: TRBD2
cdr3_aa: CAISVGTSGGTFEQYF
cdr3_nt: TGTGCCATCAGTGTGGGGACTAGCGGGGGGACTTTTGAGCAGTACTTC

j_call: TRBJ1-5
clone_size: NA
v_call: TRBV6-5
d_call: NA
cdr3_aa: CASSPSRTNGPQHF
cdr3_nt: TGTGCCAGCAGCCCATCCCGGACAAATGGGCCCCAGCATTTT

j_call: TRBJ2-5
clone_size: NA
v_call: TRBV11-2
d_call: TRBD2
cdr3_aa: CASSYIRALAGVQETQYF
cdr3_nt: TGTGCCAGCAGCTACATACGGGCACTAGCGGGGGTCCAAGAGACCCAGTACTTC

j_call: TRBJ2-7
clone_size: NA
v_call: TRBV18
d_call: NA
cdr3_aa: CASSPPAGASYEQYF
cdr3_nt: TGTGCCAGCTCACCACCGGCGGGGGCCAGCTACGAGCAGTACTTC

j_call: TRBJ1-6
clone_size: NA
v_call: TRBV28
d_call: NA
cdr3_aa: CASSPTHAYNSPLHF
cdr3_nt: TGTGCCAGCAGTCCCACACACGCCTATAATTCACCCCTCCACTTT

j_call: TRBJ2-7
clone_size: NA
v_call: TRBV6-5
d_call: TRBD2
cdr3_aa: CASRKTSPYEQYF
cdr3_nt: TGTGCCAGCAGAAAGACTAGCCCCTACGAGCAGTACTTC

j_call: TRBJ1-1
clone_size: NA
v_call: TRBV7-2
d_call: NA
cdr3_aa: CASSPGDTEAFF
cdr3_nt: TGTGCCAGCAGCCCCGGGGACACTGAAGCTTTCTTT

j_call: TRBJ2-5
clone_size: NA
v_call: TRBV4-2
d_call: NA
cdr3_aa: CASSQDGALEETQYF
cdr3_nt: TGTGCCAGCAGCCAAGATGGGGCGCTGGAAGAGACCCAGTACTTC

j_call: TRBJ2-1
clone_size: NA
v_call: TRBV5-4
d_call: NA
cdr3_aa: CASRGQVGSYNEQFF
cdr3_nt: TGTGCCAGCAGGGGGCAGGTTGGCTCCTACAATGAGCAGTTCTTC

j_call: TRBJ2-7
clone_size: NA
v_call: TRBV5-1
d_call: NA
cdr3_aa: CASSLRLVGGLSSYEQYF
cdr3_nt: TGCGCCAGCAGCCTCCGACTAGTGGGAGGCCTAAGCTCCTACGAGCAGTACTTC

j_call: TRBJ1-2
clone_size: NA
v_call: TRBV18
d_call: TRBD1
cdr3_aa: CASSGQGNYGYTF
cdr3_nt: TGTGCCAGCTCAGGACAGGGTAACTATGGCTACACCTTC

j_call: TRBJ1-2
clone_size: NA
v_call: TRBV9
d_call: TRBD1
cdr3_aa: CASSVGTGGDYGYTF
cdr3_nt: TGTGCCAGCAGCGTAGGGACAGGGGGAGACTATGGCTACACCTTC

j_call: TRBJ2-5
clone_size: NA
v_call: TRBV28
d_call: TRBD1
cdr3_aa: CASSPLDRQETQYF
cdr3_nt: TGTGCCAGCAGTCCCTTGGACAGGCAAGAGACCCAGTACTTC

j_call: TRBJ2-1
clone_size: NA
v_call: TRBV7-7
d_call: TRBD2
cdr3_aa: CASSLGLAGINEQFF
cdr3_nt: TGTGCTAGCAGCTTAGGTCTAGCGGGAATCAATGAGCAGTTCTTC

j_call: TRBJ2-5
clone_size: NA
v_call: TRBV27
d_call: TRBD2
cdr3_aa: CASSRTSLGETQYF
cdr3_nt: TGTGCCAGCAGTCGGACTAGCCTTGGGGAGACCCAGTACTTC

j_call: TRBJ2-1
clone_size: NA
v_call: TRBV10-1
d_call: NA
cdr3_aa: CASSESTGSYNEQFF
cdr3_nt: TGCGCCAGCAGTGAGTCGACGGGATCCTACAATGAGCAGTTCTTC

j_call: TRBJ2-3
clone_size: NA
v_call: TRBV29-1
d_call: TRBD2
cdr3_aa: CSAILAGGGTDTQYF
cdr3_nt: TGCAGCGCAATACTAGCGGGGGGCGGGACAGATACGCAGTATTTT